The next 10 T cell receptor beta chains were all read from a single sample in a study of T-cell memory formation after mild COVID-19. TCRdb ran MiXCR on the 5' RACE reads and lists one entry per CDR3 protein. The data hold under 150,000 distinct CDR3 sequences, with approximately 21% observed a single time. Source material: PBMCs or a T cell subset sorted from them (not recorded which). The receptors derive from a man aged 18-30 years who had mild COVID-19 (a few samples of this study predate the infection). Cell type and time point are not known.

The genes are TRBV3-1 and TRBJ2-2; 7 nucleotides line up with TRBD2. Trimming took 5 bases from V and 3 from J; bases not matched to a gene: 9. This CDR3 comprises 16 residues. Looked up from germline, CDR1 is LGHDT and CDR2 is YNNKEL (reference sequence). The CDR3 sequence is CASSGEASGHTGELFF. The CDR3 DNA is TGTGCCAGCAGCGGGGAAGCTAGCGGTCACACCGGGGAGCTGTTTTTT.

Details on this clonotype: Relative to the germline gene, one junction end is altered; a read error may explain this. The gene calls are TRBV19 and TRBJ2-1; TRBD2 agrees at 7 bases. Germline V gene sequence: CDR1 LNHDA, CDR2 SQIVND (reference sequence). The CDR3 contains 15 residues. The CDR3 spells CTSTLSPGGGNEQFF. CDR3 in DNA: TGTACCAGTACCCTCTCACCGGGGGGAGGGAATGAGCAGTTCTTC.

This clonotype occurred a few times. The V call is TRBV5-8, the J call TRBJ2-5; D not resolved. This CDR3 region has 14 residues. The germline gives CDR1 SGHTS, CDR2 YDEGEE. Trimming pared 0 bases from V and 2 bases from J, leaving 8 bases between. The CDR3 protein is CASSLAQLQETQYF. DNA for the CDR3: TGTGCCAGCAGCTTGGCGCAGCTGCAAGAGACCCAGTACTTC.

The table lists this clonotype with a few counts. The chain combines TRBV27 with TRBJ2-3, with 8 bases matching TRBD2. Germline V gene lookup returns CDR1 MNHEY and CDR2 SMNVEV (reference sequence). V trimming: 3 bases; J trimming: 1 base; junction bases outside the gene matches: 3. The CDR3 is made up of 15 amino acids. The CDR3 DNA is TGTGCCAGCAGTTTGGTGCGGGGGGGCACAGATACGCAGTATTTT. Its protein product is CASSLVRGGTDTQYF.

This clonotype was counted only a few times. The J gene is TRBJ2-5, the V gene TRBV28, with 9 bases identical to TRBD1. V lost 8 bases to trimming and J lost 4 bases; unmatched junction nucleotides: 2. The germline V gene has CDR1 MDHEN and CDR2 SYDVKM. The length of the CDR3 is 12 residues. This CDR3 is CASRDRAETQYF. Written as DNA, the CDR3 is TGTGCCAGCCGGGACAGGGCAGAGACCCAGTACTTC.

This clonotype was seen more than once but under ten times. The chain carries TRBV2 and TRBJ1-5, with TRBD1 matching 8 bases. CDR1 is SNHLY and CDR2 is FYNNEI in the germline V gene. This CDR3 region has 15 residues. V lost 5 bases and J lost 4; bases outside the gene matches: 7. The CDR3 DNA is TGTGCCAGCAGTCAGACAGGGGCTGTAAATCAGCCCCAGCATTTT. It translates to CASSQTGAVNQPQHF.

CDR3 coding DNA: TGCGCCAGCAGCCAACGACAGGGAATGAACACTGAAGCTTTCTTT. Amino acid sequence: CASSQRQGMNTEAFF. The gene calls are TRBV4-1 and TRBJ1-1, with 7 nucleotides matching TRBD1. Germline V gene lookup returns CDR1 MGHRA and CDR2 YSYEKL. The CDR3 consists of 15 residues. The V gene end was trimmed by 2 bases and the J gene end by 0 bases; junction bases not matched to a gene: 3.

V usage is TRBV6-1 and J usage is TRBJ2-3; D is unclear. Germline V gene data show CDR1 as MNHNS and CDR2 as SASEGT. The CDR3 sequence is 15 residues long. V was shortened by 7 bases and J by 4 bases, with 18 bases between the two germline ends. The CDR3 spells CASNDGPLLSDTQYF. Written as DNA, the CDR3 is TGTGCCAGCAATGACGGGCCATTACTTTCAGATACGCAGTATTTT.

The chain is built from TRBV20-1 and TRBJ2-1; TRBD2 matches 11 bases. CDR1 is DFQATT and CDR2 is SNEGSKA in the germline V gene (reference sequence). The trim removed 0 bases at V and 2 bases at J, leaving 6 bases unmatched. The CDR3 has 17 amino acids. In nucleotides, the CDR3 is TGCAGTGCTAGAGATGTCCGACTAGCGGGGACCTACAATGAGCAGTTCTTC. It yields the protein CSARDVRLAGTYNEQFF.

The CDR3 spells CASSLLGTGGVSGKLFF. Written as DNA, the CDR3 is TGTGCCAGCAGTTTATTAGGGACAGGGGGCGTGTCGGGAAAACTGTTTTTT. This chain joins TRBV27 and TRBJ1-4; 12 nucleotides match TRBD1. V lost 1 base, J lost 10 bases, and 10 bases stayed unmatched. The CDR3 sequence is 17 residues long. The germline gives CDR1 MNHEY, CDR2 SMNVEV (reference sequence). The full variable domain, rest sourced from reference TRBV27 and TRBJ1-4, is EAQVTQNPRYLITVTGKKLTVTCSQNMNHEYMSWYRQDPGLGLRQIYYSMNVEVTDKGDVPEGYKVSRKEKRNFPLILESPSPNQTSLYFCASSLLGTGGVSGKLFFGSGTQLSVL.